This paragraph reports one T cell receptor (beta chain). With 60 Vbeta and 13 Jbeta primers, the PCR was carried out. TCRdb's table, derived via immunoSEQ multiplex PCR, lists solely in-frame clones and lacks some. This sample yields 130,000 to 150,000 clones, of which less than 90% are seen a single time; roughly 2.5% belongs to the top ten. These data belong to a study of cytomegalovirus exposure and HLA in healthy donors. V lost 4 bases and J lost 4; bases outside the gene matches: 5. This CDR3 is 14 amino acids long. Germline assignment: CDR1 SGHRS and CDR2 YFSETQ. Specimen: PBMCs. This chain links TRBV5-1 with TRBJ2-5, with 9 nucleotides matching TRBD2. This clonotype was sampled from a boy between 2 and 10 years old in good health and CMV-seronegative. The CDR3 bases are TGCGCCAGCAGCCGGTTACTAGCGGGAGAGACCCAGTACTTC. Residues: CASSRLLAGETQYF.